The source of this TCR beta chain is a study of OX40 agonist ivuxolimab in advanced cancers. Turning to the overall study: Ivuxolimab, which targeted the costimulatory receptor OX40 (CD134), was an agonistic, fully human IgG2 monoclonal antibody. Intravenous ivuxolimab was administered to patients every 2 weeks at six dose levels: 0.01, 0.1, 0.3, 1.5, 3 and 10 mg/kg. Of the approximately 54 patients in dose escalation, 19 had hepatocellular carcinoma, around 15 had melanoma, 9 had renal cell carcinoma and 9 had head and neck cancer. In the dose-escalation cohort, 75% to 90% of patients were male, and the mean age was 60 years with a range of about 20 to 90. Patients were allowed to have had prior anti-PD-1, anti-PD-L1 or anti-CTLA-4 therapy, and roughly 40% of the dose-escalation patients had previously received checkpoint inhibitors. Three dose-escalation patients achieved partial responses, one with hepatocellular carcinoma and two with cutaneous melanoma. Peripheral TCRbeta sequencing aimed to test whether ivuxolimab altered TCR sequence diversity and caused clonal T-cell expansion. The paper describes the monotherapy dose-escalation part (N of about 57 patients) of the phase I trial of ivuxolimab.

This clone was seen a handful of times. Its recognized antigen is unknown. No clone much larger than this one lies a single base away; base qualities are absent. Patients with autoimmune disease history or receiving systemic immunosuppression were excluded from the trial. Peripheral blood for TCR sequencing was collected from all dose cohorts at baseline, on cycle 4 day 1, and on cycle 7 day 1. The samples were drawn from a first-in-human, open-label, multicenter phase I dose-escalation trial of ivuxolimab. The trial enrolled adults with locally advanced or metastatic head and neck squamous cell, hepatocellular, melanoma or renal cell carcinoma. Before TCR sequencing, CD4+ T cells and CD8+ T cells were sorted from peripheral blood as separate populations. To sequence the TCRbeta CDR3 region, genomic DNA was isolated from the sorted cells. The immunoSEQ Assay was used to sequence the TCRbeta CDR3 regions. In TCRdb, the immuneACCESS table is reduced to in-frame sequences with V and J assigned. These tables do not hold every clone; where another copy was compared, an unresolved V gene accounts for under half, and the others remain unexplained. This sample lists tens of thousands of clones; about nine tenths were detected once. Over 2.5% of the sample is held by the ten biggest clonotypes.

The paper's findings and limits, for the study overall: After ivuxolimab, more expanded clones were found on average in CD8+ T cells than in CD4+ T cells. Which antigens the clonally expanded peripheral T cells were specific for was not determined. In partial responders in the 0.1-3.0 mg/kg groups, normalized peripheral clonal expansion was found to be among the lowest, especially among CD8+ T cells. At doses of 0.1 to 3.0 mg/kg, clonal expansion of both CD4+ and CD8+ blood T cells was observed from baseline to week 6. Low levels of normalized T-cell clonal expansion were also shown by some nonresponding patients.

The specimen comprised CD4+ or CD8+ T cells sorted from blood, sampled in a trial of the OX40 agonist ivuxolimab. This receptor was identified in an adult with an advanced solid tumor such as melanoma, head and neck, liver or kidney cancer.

The CDR3 corresponds to CAISEMTGGVPDTQYF. The DNA sequence reads TGTGCCATCAGTGAGATGACAGGGGGGGTACCAGATACGCAGTATTTT. The sequence joins TRBV10-3 to TRBJ2-3, and 9 junctional nucleotides match TRBD1. According to the germline V gene, CDR1 reads ENHRY and CDR2 reads SYGVKD. The CDR3 measures 16 amino acids from cysteine to phenylalanine. Only the CDR3 DNA stays, 48 bases, in frame from base 1. The junction shows trimming of 2 bases on V and 4 bases on J, and the gene matches do not reach 7 bases of it.